These 19 T cell receptor beta chains share one sample of origin, sequenced in a study of CD8 T cells in Susac syndrome. With random hexamers, 0.5 to 1 ug RNA was reverse transcribed. TCRdb analysed the immunoSEQ multiplex PCR reads with MiXCR anew, one entry per CDR3 protein. The sample shows some 94,000 distinct CDR3 sequences, around 94% of them seen only once. Sequencing was performed on CD4+ T cells from PBMCs. These receptors were taken from a human donor with Susac syndrome.

J is TRBJ2-1 and V is TRBV12-3 or TRBV12-4; D gene uncertain. CDR3 length: 11 residues. V was shortened by 4 bases and J by 10 bases, with 8 bases between the two germline ends. The DNA of the CDR3 is TGTGCCAGCAGTTGGGATCGAGAGCAGTTCTTC. Translating gives CASSWDREQFF.

This clonotype has only one observation. The CDR3 loop is CASSPVGTTGELFF. The DNA for the CDR3 is TGTGCCAGCAGCCCGGTGGGGACCACCGGGGAGCTGTTTTTT. V and J are TRBV7-2 and TRBJ2-2; D assignment may be TRBD1 or TRBD2 (5 bases each). Germline CDR1 is SGHTA and CDR2 is FQGNSA. Trimming cost V 5 bases and J 4 bases, with 11 bases left between them. The length of the CDR3 is 14 residues.

The rearrangement uses TRBV6-6 and TRBJ2-3; 13 bases are a match to TRBD2. Losses at the gene ends were 6 bases for V and 2 bases for J; bases not matched to a gene: 5. The CDR3 totals 16 residues. Germline V gives CDR1 MNHNY, CDR2 SVGAGI (reference sequence). In DNA form, the CDR3 reads TGTGCCAGCAGATACGGACTAGCGGGGGACACAGATACGCAGTATTTT. Protein product: CASRYGLAGDTDTQYF.

The gene calls are TRBV4-2 and TRBJ1-5, with D possibly TRBD1 on 6 matching bases. The CDR3 runs to 15 residues. In germline, CDR1 is LGHNA, CDR2 YNFKEQ. V was pared by 0 bases and J by 3 bases, with 9 bases between. In DNA form, the CDR3 reads TGTGCCAGCAGCCAAGAAACAGGGACCAATCAGCCCCAGCATTTT. Translating gives CASSQETGTNQPQHF.

The chain is built from TRBV9 and TRBJ2-2; tentatively, D is TRBD1 (6 bases). This CDR3 is 16 amino acids long. V was clipped by 0 bases and J by 4 bases, with 13 bases between them. CDR1 and CDR2 from the germline V gene are SGDLS and YYNGEE. In DNA, the CDR3 is TGTGCCAGCAGCGTAGCTGTAACAGGGCCCACCGGGGAGCTGTTTTTT. As protein: CASSVAVTGPTGELFF.

This clonotype showed up just once. The rearrangement links TRBV30 to TRBJ1-1, with 10 nucleotides matching TRBD1. The CDR3 is 15 residues long. Trimming at V came to 4 bases and at J to 6 bases, leaving 11 bases not matched to a gene. CDR1 is GTSNPN, CDR2 SVGIG, per germline (reference sequence). The CDR3 bases are TGTGCCTGGAACCGACAGGGGGCGAGGGTCGCTGAAGCTTTCTTT. This codes for CAWNRQGARVAEAFF. Filled out from reference TRBV30 and TRBJ1-1, the complete variable domain reads SQTIHQWPATLVQPVGSPLSLECTVEGTSNPNLYWYRQAAGRGLQLLFYSVGIGQISSEVPQNLSASRPQDRQFILSSKKLLLSDSGFYLCAWNRQGARVAEAFFGQGTRLTVV.

The V and J genes are TRBV20-1 and TRBJ1-4; D call uncertain. Looked up from germline, CDR1 is DFQATT and CDR2 is SNEGSKA (reference sequence). This CDR3 is 15 amino acids long. Between the trimmed V and J ends, which lost 0 bases and 4 bases, there was a span of 12 bases. CDR3 nucleotide sequence: TGCAGTGCTAGAGATCAGCGGCGGGATAATGAAAAACTGTTTTTT. Its protein product is CSARDQRRDNEKLFF.

The chain joins TRBV4-3 to TRBJ2-2; perhaps TRBD2 as D (5 bases). V was clipped by 0 bases and J by 5 bases, with 10 bases between them. This CDR3 spans 15 amino acids. Germline CDR1 reads LGHNA; CDR2 reads YSLEER. CDR3 sequence reads: CASSQDWRSTGELFF. As DNA, the CDR3 is TGCGCCAGCAGCCAAGATTGGAGGAGTACCGGGGAGCTGTTTTTT.

V is TRBV7-9 and J is TRBJ2-3; D might be TRBD2 (7 bases). The ends were cut back, 2 bases at V and 9 bases at J, with 15 bases in the middle. This CDR3 is built from 14 residues. Germline lookup yields CDR1 SEHNR and CDR2 FQNEAQ (reference sequence). The CDR3 reads CASSLTTGRETQYF. The CDR3 DNA sequence: TGTGCCAGCAGCTTAACCACAGGGAGGGAGACGCAGTATTTT. The full variable domain, its missing parts supplied by reference TRBV7-9 and TRBJ2-3, is DTGVSQNPRHKITKRGQNVTFRCDPISEHNRLYWYRQTLGQGPEFLTYFQNEAQLEKSRLLSDRFSAERPKGSFSTLEIQRTEQGDSAMYLCASSLTTGRETQYFGPGTRLTVL.

The V and J genes are TRBV28 and TRBJ1-1; TRBD1 might be the D (5 bases). Between the trimmed V and J ends, which lost 6 bases and 4 bases, there was a span of 15 bases. Germline CDR1 is MDHEN and CDR2 is SYDVKM. This CDR3 region has 14 residues. This CDR3 reads CASRAGERGTEAFF. CDR3 DNA sequence: TGTGCCAGCAGGGCAGGCGAGAGGGGCACTGAAGCTTTCTTT.

The CDR3 reads CASSARTSGVTDTQYF. DNA for the CDR3: TGCGCCAGCAGCGCCAGGACTAGCGGGGTCACAGATACGCAGTATTTT. The rearrangement links TRBV5-1 to TRBJ2-3; 12 bases align to TRBD2. CDR1 and CDR2 from the germline V gene are SGHRS and YFSETQ. This CDR3 contains 16 residues. With V trimmed by 4 bases and J by 2 bases, 5 bases remained unmatched.

V gene TRBV12-3 or TRBV12-4 combines with J gene TRBJ2-7; D remains ambiguous. The CDR3 is 13 residues long. Between the trimmed V and J ends, which lost 2 bases and 2 bases, there was a span of 7 bases. DNA of the CDR3: TGTGCCAGCAGTTTACAGGACGCCTACGAGCAGTACTTC. Translation gives CASSLQDAYEQYF.

V is TRBV28 and J is TRBJ1-2; D perhaps matches TRBD1 (5 bases). There are 13 residues in the CDR3. CDR1 is MDHEN, CDR2 SYDVKM, per germline. Trimming removed 10 bases at V and 7 bases at J, with 19 bases between. CDR3 region: CATNPSRGGGYTF. DNA for the CDR3: TGTGCCACCAACCCTAGCCGGGGGGGTGGCTACACCTTC.

V and J are TRBV5-1 and TRBJ2-1; 7 bases are shared with TRBD2. CDR3 size: 14 residues. V lost 2 bases to trimming and J lost 5 bases; unmatched junction nucleotides: 4. The V gene's germline CDR1 is SGHRS and CDR2 YFSETQ. CDR3 residues: CASSFTSVDNEQFF. DNA for the CDR3: TGCGCCAGCAGCTTTACTAGCGTGGACAATGAGCAGTTCTTC. Drawing the rest from reference TRBV5-1 and TRBJ2-1, the complete variable domain is KAGVTQTPRYLIKTRGQQVTLSCSPISGHRSVSWYQQTPGQGLQFLFEYFSETQRNKGNFPGRFSGRQFSNSRSEMNVSTLELGDSALYLCASSFTSVDNEQFFGPGTRLTVL.

This clonotype was seen just once. V is TRBV5-1 and J is TRBJ2-1, with TRBD1 matching over 8 bases. This CDR3 has 19 amino acids. Germline CDR1 reads SGHRS; CDR2 reads YFSETQ. Losses at the gene ends were 3 bases for V and 5 bases for J; bases not matched to a gene: 19. In DNA, the CDR3 is TGCGCCAGCAGCTCGTGGACAGGGAAGTTGACTAAGATAGACAATGAGCAGTTCTTC. It yields the protein CASSSWTGKLTKIDNEQFF.

The chain links TRBV6-6 to TRBJ1-2; TRBD1 is a possible D gene (6 bases). V lost 2 bases, J lost 8 bases, and 15 bases lay in between. Germline assignment: CDR1 MNHNY and CDR2 SVGAGI (reference sequence). The CDR3 spans 14 residues. The CDR3 is CASSYGKRGQGYTF. CDR3 nucleotides: TGTGCCAGCAGTTACGGAAAGCGGGGGCAGGGCTACACCTTC.

V usage is TRBV4-3 and J usage is TRBJ2-2; D is possibly TRBD1 or TRBD2 (5 bases each). CDR3 length: 16 residues. In germline, CDR1 is LGHNA, CDR2 YSLEER. Trimming pared 3 bases from V and 7 bases from J, leaving 18 bases between. CDR3: CASSQSRDPSVGELFF. CDR3 coding DNA: TGCGCCAGCAGCCAGAGCCGGGACCCCAGCGTCGGGGAGCTGTTTTTT.

V and J are TRBV7-9 and TRBJ2-7; D gene ambiguous. The CDR3 is 14 residues long. Germline lookup yields CDR1 SEHNR and CDR2 FQNEAQ (reference sequence). Between the trimmed V and J ends, which lost 1 base and 2 bases, there was a span of 9 bases. DNA for the CDR3: TGTGCCAGCAGCTTAGTGGGTCAGACCTACGAGCAGTACTTC. It yields the protein CASSLVGQTYEQYF.

J is TRBJ2-7 and V is TRBV2; no reliable D call. The V and J ends lost 4 bases and 2 bases respectively, with 9 bases between them. The CDR3 is 13 amino acids. Germline loops: CDR1 SNHLY, CDR2 FYNNEI. The CDR3: CASSGEVPYEQYF. The CDR3, as DNA: TGTGCCAGCAGTGGTGAAGTCCCCTACGAGCAGTACTTC.